The T cell receptor beta chain under discussion was sequenced for a study of shared T cell receptors in the human thymus. With 4 bases removed from V and 4 bases from J, the gap between germline ends came to 17 bases. The CDR3 is 16 amino acids. Looked up from germline, CDR1 is LNHDA and CDR2 is SQIVND (reference sequence). Libraries were prepared by immunoSEQ multiplex PCR; TCRdb keeps only in-frame clonotypes and omits some of them. The sample contains under 450,000 clones, around 93% of which appear only once. Sequenced input: thymocytes. The chain couples TRBV19 to TRBJ2-1; the D gene is possibly TRBD2 (5 bases). The clonotype was recovered from a human donor. The CDR3 bases are TGTGCCAGTAGTAACACGCCCCTAGCAGCGTACAATGAGCAGTTCTTC. Encoded protein: CASSNTPLAAYNEQFF.